The 14 T cell receptor beta chains listed next were all sequenced from one sample in a study of T cells in Graves' hyperthyroidism and ophthalmopathy. TCR beta CDR3 regions were amplified from RNA. The primer set for the first-round RT-PCR of the TCR CDR3 was HTBI. TCRdb redid the calling of the multiplex PCR reads with MiXCR, one entry per CDR3 protein. The sample holds some 600,000 distinct CDR3 sequences, over 11% seen once. Sequenced input: blood. These receptors were taken from a young woman with Graves' hyperthyroidism that later progressed to Graves' ophthalmopathy.

This chain links TRBV6-1 with TRBJ1-5; 7 nucleotides agree with TRBD1. CDR1 is MNHNS and CDR2 is SASEGT in the germline V gene. This CDR3 spans 14 amino acids. Trimming removed 6 bases from V and 2 bases from J; junction bases left unmatched: 4. As DNA, the CDR3 is TGTGCCAGCAGCAAGACAGGGCGCAATCAGCCCCAGCATTTT. It is translated as CASSKTGRNQPQHF.

This clonotype has ten or more counts. The rearrangement uses TRBV7-3 and TRBJ2-1; D is perhaps TRBD2 (6 bases). Trimming shortened V by 5 bases and J by 8 bases, and 28 bases separated the two germline ends. The CDR3 runs to 18 residues. The germline gives CDR1 SGHTA, CDR2 FQGTGA. The CDR3: CASSPSTPWAEGFDEQFF. For the CDR3, the DNA is TGTGCCAGCAGCCCGAGTACCCCATGGGCGGAGGGCTTTGATGAGCAGTTCTTC.

This clonotype was seen only a few times. This sequence joins TRBV5-1 and TRBJ1-4; D may be TRBD1 (5 bases). Per the germline V gene, CDR1 is SGHRS and CDR2 is YFSETQ. This CDR3 is 14 amino acids long. Trimming shortened V by 0 bases and J by 4 bases, and 7 bases separated the two germline ends. Here the CDR3 reads CASSLAGINEKLFF. DNA for the CDR3: TGCGCCAGCAGCTTGGCAGGGATTAATGAAAAACTGTTTTTT.

This clonotype was found many times. The CDR3 region has the DNA TGTGCCACCAGTGATGATCACACTGAAGCTTTCTTT. Amino acid sequence: CATSDDHTEAFF. The rearrangement uses TRBV24-1 and TRBJ1-1; D is uncertain. CDR1 is KGHDR, CDR2 SFDVKD, per germline. The CDR3 loop spans 12 amino acids. With 3 bases removed from V and 3 bases from J, the gap between germline ends came to 4 bases.

V and J are TRBV12-3 or TRBV12-4 and TRBJ2-1, with D unclear. CDR3 length: 13 amino acids. V lost 8 bases and J lost 1, with 9 bases in between. The CDR3 is CASAARSYNEQFF. The DNA for the CDR3 is TGTGCCAGCGCAGCCCGGTCCTACAATGAGCAGTTCTTC.

This clonotype was seen only a few times. This chain links TRBV19 with TRBJ2-6; D is uncertain. This CDR3 is 15 amino acids long. The V end was cut by 3 bases, the J end by 2 bases, with 8 bases between. The germline V gene has CDR1 LNHDA and CDR2 SQIVND (reference sequence). CDR3 residues: CASSIPRAGANVLTF. DNA of the CDR3: TGTGCCAGTAGTATCCCCCGCGCTGGGGCCAACGTCCTGACTTTC.

This clonotype was counted many times. The rearrangement uses TRBV7-9 and TRBJ1-5; 7 positions agree with TRBD1. Looked up from germline, CDR1 is SEHNR and CDR2 is FQNEAQ (reference sequence). The length of the CDR3 is 14 residues. The ends lost 4 bases at V and 6 bases at J; junction bases unmatched: 6. The CDR3 is CASSYTGEGQPQHF. The CDR3 DNA sequence: TGTGCCAGCAGCTACACAGGGGAGGGTCAGCCCCAGCATTTT.

This clonotype showed up many times. The chain employs TRBV6-1 and TRBJ2-7; D may be TRBD1 (6 bases). This CDR3 has 15 residues. In germline, CDR1 is MNHNS, CDR2 SASEGT. Trimming left V 6 bases short and J 6 bases short, with 21 bases between. The DNA of the CDR3 is TGTGCCAGCAGCGGAATCACCGGTGGGGGCCGCGAGCAGTACTTC. Protein: CASSGITGGGREQYF.

This clonotype showed up just a few times. The chain employs TRBV3-1 and TRBJ2-2; perhaps TRBD1 as D (6 bases). This CDR3 is 17 amino acids long. V dropped 0 bases and J dropped 5 bases, with 16 bases sitting between them. Germline V lookup: CDR1 LGHDT, CDR2 YNNKEL (reference sequence). CDR3 residues: CASSQDAQGSMTGELFF. The CDR3 nucleotides are TGTGCCAGCAGCCAAGATGCCCAGGGGAGTATGACCGGGGAGCTGTTTTTT.

This clonotype has only one observation. The V gene is TRBV6-2 or TRBV6-3, the J gene TRBJ2-1, with TRBD2 matching 13 bases. The CDR3 extends over 15 amino acids. The germline gives CDR1 MNHEY, CDR2 SVGEGT. V was pared by 6 bases and J by 5 bases, with 4 bases of the junction left unmatched. CDR3 loop: CASRPGLAGDNEQFF. The CDR3 DNA sequence: TGTGCCAGCAGACCAGGACTAGCGGGGGACAATGAGCAGTTCTTC.

This chain joins TRBV12-5 and TRBJ2-7; D might be TRBD1 (5 bases). Trimming shortened V by 2 bases and J by 6 bases, and 8 bases separated the two germline ends. Germline CDR1 LGHNT, CDR2 FRNRAP. This CDR3 region has 12 residues. The CDR3 sequence: CASGLSRAEQYF. DNA for the CDR3: TGTGCTAGTGGTTTGAGCAGGGCCGAGCAGTACTTC.

This clonotype was counted at least ten times. This rearrangement joins TRBV6-6 to TRBJ1-4; 8 bases are shared with TRBD1. Germline trimming cut 0 bases from V and 6 bases from J; bases unmatched to any gene: 3. Per the germline V gene, CDR1 is MNHNY and CDR2 is SVGAGI (reference sequence). CDR3 size: 15 residues. The CDR3 nucleotides are TGTGCCAGCAGTTACTCCGGGACAGGACATGAAAAACTGTTTTTT. Protein product: CASSYSGTGHEKLFF.

A few counts support this clonotype. This chain connects TRBV29-1 to TRBJ1-1, with D maybe TRBD1 (5 bases). CDR3 size: 11 residues. Germline CDR1 and CDR2: SQVTM and ANQGSEA. With 5 bases removed from V and 5 bases from J, the gap between germline ends came to 9 bases. The CDR3 loop is CSVYRGTEAFF. CDR3 sequence (DNA): TGCAGCGTTTACCGGGGGACTGAAGCTTTCTTT.

In this sample, this clonotype turned up many times. V and J are TRBV24-1 and TRBJ1-2; TRBD1 agrees at 7 bases. Germline lookup yields CDR1 KGHDR and CDR2 SFDVKD. The CDR3 has 12 residues. J gave up 7 bases and V 4 bases, and 2 bases lay outside the gene matches. CDR3 sequence: CATSEGGRGYTF. CDR3 nucleotides: TGTGCCACCAGTGAAGGGGGCCGTGGCTACACCTTC.